This is a list of T cell receptor beta chains from one sample in a study of T-cell memory formation after mild COVID-19. TCRdb passed the 5' RACE reads through MiXCR, listing each CDR3 protein once. This sample yields approximately 430,000 distinct CDR3 sequences, of which about 25% are seen a single time; around 12% belongs to the top ten. Specimen: PBMCs or a T cell subset sorted from them (not recorded which). These receptor sequences come from an adult woman who had mild COVID-19 (a few samples of this study predate the infection). Cell type and time point are not known. CDR3s include the opening cysteine and the closing phenylalanine or tryptophan. The D gene is left open where the match is weak. A clone size is listed for some rows: how often the clone was seen (once, few, many), or a class if it is expanded.

D gene | J gene | V gene | clone size | CDR3 DNA | CDR3 protein
. | TRBJ2-1 | TRBV20-1 | . | TGCAGTGCTAGAGACCCGGGAGAGCAGTTCTTC | CSARDPGEQFF
. | TRBJ1-3 | TRBV7-7 | . | TGTGCCAGCAGCTTACAACCAGGCTCCGGAAACACCATATATTTT | CASSLQPGSGNTIYF
. | TRBJ2-5 | TRBV11-2 | . | TGTGCCAGCAGCTCCCGGCAGGGGCTAGCGGAGACCCAGTACTTC | CASSSRQGLAETQYF
TRBD1 | TRBJ1-1 | TRBV29-1 | . | TGCAGCGTTATGACAGGGGGCGGCACTGAAGCTTTCTTT | CSVMTGGGTEAFF
TRBD1 | TRBJ2-7 | TRBV12-5 | once | TGTGCTAGTGGTTTGCGCGTCGGGGGACAGGGCTACGAGCAGTACTTC | CASGLRVGGQGYEQYF
. | TRBJ1-1 | TRBV4-2 | . | TGTGCCAGCAGCCACCTATTTGAAGCTTTCTTT | CASSHLFEAFF
TRBD2 | TRBJ2-7 | TRBV7-9 | many | TGTGCCAGCAGCTTGGGACTAGCGGCATCCTACGAGCAGTACTTC | CASSLGLAASYEQYF
TRBD2 | TRBJ2-1 | TRBV29-1 | . | TGCAGCGCCAGGACTAGCGGGCGCAGCTCCTACAATGAGCAGTTCTTC | CSARTSGRSSYNEQFF
. | TRBJ1-5 | TRBV2 | . | TGTGCCAGCAACCAGCAAGTGAATCAGCCCCAGCATTTT | CASNQQVNQPQHF
. | TRBJ1-1 | TRBV18 | few | TGTGCCAGCTCACCAAGTTTTCTGAACACTGAAGCTTTCTTT | CASSPSFLNTEAFF
TRBD1 | TRBJ1-4 | TRBV10-3 | . | TGTGCCATCAGTGAGTCTGTTTTGGGACAGCTTAATGAAAAACTGTTTTTT | CAISESVLGQLNEKLFF
TRBD2 | TRBJ2-1 | TRBV7-9 | . | TGTGCCAGCAGGATAGAGCGGGGTGCCAATGAGCAGTTCTTC | CASRIERGANEQFF
TRBD1 | TRBJ1-6 | TRBV9 | few | TGTGCCAGCAGCTCAAGGACAGGGGGAAATTCACCCCTCCACTTT | CASSSRTGGNSPLHF
. | TRBJ2-5 | TRBV7-3 | few | TGTGCCAGCAGCCCAGCAGGGACTCAAGAGACCCAGTACTTC | CASSPAGTQETQYF
. | TRBJ1-1 | TRBV29-1 | . | TGCAGCGGGATGGGGGGCACTGAAGCTTTCTTT | CSGMGGTEAFF
TRBD2 | TRBJ2-7 | TRBV3-1 | few | TGTGCCAGCAGCCGAGAAGCGGGACGGAGCTACGAGCAGTACTTC | CASSREAGRSYEQYF
TRBD2 | TRBJ2-1 | TRBV20-1 | . | TGCAGTGCTAGAGACACCGTGTCTAGCGGGGGGATCTATGAGCAGTTCTTC | CSARDTVSSGGIYEQFF
TRBD2 | TRBJ2-5 | TRBV7-8 | . | TGTGCCAGCAGCTTATGGGAGGGCAAAGAGACCCAGTACTTC | CASSLWEGKETQYF
. | TRBJ2-7 | TRBV7-9 | . | TGTGCCAGCAGTCGGGGGACAGATTACGAGCAGTACTTC | CASSRGTDYEQYF
. | TRBJ2-1 | TRBV27 | few | TGTGCCAGCAGTTTACGAGGGGCTTACAATGAGCAGTTCTTC | CASSLRGAYNEQFF
. | TRBJ1-2 | TRBV18 | . | TGTGCCAGCTCACCACTGGGGGTGCGGGATGGCTACACCTTC | CASSPLGVRDGYTF
. | TRBJ1-1 | TRBV19 | . | TGTGCCAGTAGTCCCCATCGGGGGATGAACACTGAAGCTTTCTTT | CASSPHRGMNTEAFF
. | TRBJ1-5 | TRBV7-2 | . | TGTGCCAGCAGCTTAGATTCGTCGTCGATTCAGCCCCAGCATTTT | CASSLDSSSIQPQHF
TRBD2 | TRBJ2-7 | TRBV15 | few | TGTGCCACCAGCAGAGGACTAGCGGGTACCTACGAGCAGTACTTC | CATSRGLAGTYEQYF
. | TRBJ2-5 | TRBV23-1 | few | TGCGCCAGCAGTCCAGGGGCTAAGGAAGAGACCCAGTACTTC | CASSPGAKEETQYF
. | TRBJ2-7 | TRBV27 | . | TGTGCCAGCGGCCGGGCGGCCGGCTCCTACGAGCAGTACTTC | CASGRAAGSYEQYF
. | TRBJ2-1 | TRBV7-8 | . | TGTGCCAGCAGCCCACTTGGCTATAGGAGTGAGCAGTTCTTC | CASSPLGYRSEQFF
. | TRBJ1-2 | TRBV20-1 | few | TGCAGTGCTCCCCCTAACCTCTATGGCTACACCTTC | CSAPPNLYGYTF